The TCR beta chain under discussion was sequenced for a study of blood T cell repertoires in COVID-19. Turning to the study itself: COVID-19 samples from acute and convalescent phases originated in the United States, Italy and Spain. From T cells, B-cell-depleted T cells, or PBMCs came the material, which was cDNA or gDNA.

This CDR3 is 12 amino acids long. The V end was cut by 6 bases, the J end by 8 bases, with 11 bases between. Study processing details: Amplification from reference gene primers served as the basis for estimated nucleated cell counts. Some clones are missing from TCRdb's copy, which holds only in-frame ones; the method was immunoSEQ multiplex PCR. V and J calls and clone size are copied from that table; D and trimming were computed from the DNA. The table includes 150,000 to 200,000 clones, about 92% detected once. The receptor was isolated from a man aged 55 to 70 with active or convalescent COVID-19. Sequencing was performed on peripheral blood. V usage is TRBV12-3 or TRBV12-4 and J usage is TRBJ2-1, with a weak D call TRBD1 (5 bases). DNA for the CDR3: TGTGCCAGCAGCCGTCAGGGTCATGAGCAGTTCTTC. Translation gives CASSRQGHEQFF.